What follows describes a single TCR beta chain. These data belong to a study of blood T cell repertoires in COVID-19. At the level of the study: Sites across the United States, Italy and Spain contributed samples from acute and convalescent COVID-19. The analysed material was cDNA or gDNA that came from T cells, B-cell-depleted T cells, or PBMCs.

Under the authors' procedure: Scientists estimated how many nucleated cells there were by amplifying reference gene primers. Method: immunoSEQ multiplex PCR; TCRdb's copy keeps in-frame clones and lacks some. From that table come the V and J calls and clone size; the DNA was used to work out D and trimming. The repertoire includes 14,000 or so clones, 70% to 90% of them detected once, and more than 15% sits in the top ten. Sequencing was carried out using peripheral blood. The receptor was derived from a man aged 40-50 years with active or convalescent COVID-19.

CDR3 region: CASRQQVGTSPLHF. CDR3 bases: TGTGCCAGCAGACAACAGGTTGGAACGTCACCCCTCCACTTT. The chain recombines TRBV14 with TRBJ1-6, with D possibly being TRBD1 (5 bases). Germline V gives CDR1 SGHDN, CDR2 FVKESK. The ends were cut back, 6 bases at V and 10 bases at J, with 16 bases in the middle. The CDR3 sequence is 14 residues long.